The 10 T cell receptor beta chains reported below all come from one sample, sequenced in a study of T cells in Graves' hyperthyroidism and ophthalmopathy (dated by TCRdb to 2018 to 2020). The method behind the library was multiplex PCR. Sequencing was carried out with an Illumina HiSeq 2000. The TCR beta CDR3 regions were amplified from the RNA transcripts. For the first round of RT-PCR on the TCR CDR3, the HTBI primer set was used together with the Qiagen OneStep RT-PCR kit. Through fastp at Q25 and MiXCR, TCRdb rebuilt clones from the public reads, retaining in-frame beta chains. Rows are unified per CDR3 protein, each entry keeping the most common DNA and genes. The sample includes hundreds of thousands of distinct CDR3 sequences, with 45% observed a single time. The ten most abundant clones make up roughly 7.2% of the sample. The material sequenced was peripheral blood or thyroid tissue (not recorded which). Receptor source: an adult man with Graves' disease, either hyperthyroidism or ophthalmopathy (not recorded which).

Details on this clonotype: Lacking the conserved final phenylalanine or tryptophan, this CDR3 likely reflects a read error. The genes are TRBV20-1 and TRBJ2-7; 8 bases fit TRBD2. Germline CDR1 and CDR2: DFQATT and SNEGSKA (reference sequence). The CDR3 runs to 15 residues. CDR3 sequence reads: CSARDQTGGPSEQYL. CDR3 sequence (DNA): TGCAGTGCTCGAGATCAAACGGGAGGGCCCAGCGAGCAGTACCTC.

This clonotype occurred a few times. This chain uses TRBV24-1 with TRBJ1-2; perhaps TRBD1 as D (5 bases). The CDR3 loop spans 14 amino acids. Germline V CDR1 and CDR2: KGHDR, SFDVKD. V shed 9 bases and J shed 0 bases, with 13 bases lying between them. In DNA form, the CDR3 reads TGTGCCACCCGGGGGAGAGAGCCTAACTATGGCTACACCTTC. It yields the protein CATRGREPNYGYTF.

This clonotype was seen only a few times. Mismatch with germline at one junction end may stem from a read error. The V call is TRBV10-1, the J call TRBJ2-7; D is unclear. Germline V gene data show CDR1 as WNHNN and CDR2 as SYGVQD (reference sequence). CDR3 length: 13 amino acids. The CDR3 bases are TGTGCCAGCAGTTCCAACAGAGACTACGAGCAGTACTTC. Its protein product is CASSSNRDYEQYF.

CDR3 protein: CSVQAGHPNTEAFF. The CDR3 nucleotides read TGCAGCGTTCAAGCGGGACACCCGAACACTGAAGCTTTCTTT. The chain recombines TRBV29-1 with TRBJ1-1; D perhaps matches TRBD1 (6 bases). There are 14 residues in the CDR3. V was clipped by 5 bases and J by 1 base, with 14 bases between them. Per germline, CDR1 SQVTM and CDR2 ANQGSEA.

This chain joins TRBV5-1 and TRBJ1-1; D remains unclear. The CDR3 extends over 14 amino acids. CDR1 SGHRS and CDR2 YFSETQ come from the germline V gene. With 1 base removed from V and 4 bases from J, the gap between germline ends came to 11 bases. As DNA, the CDR3 is TGCGCCAGCAGCTTGTTGGGGTTTGGCACTGAAGCTTTCTTT. Protein sequence: CASSLLGFGTEAFF.

There are a few counts of this clonotype. This sequence joins TRBV7-8 and TRBJ2-7; 8 positions match TRBD1. The J segment lost 2 bases and the V segment lost 5 bases, leaving 11 bases of the junction unmatched. CDR1 and CDR2 from the germline V gene are SGHVS and FQNEAQ. The CDR3 runs to 16 residues. The chain's CDR3 is CASSQDGGQGTYEQYF. DNA of the CDR3: TGTGCCAGCAGCCAAGATGGAGGACAGGGAACCTACGAGCAGTACTTC.

This clonotype has just a few counts. The chain couples TRBV7-3 to TRBJ2-7, with D perhaps TRBD1 or TRBD2 (5 bases each). The V end was cut by 2 bases, the J end by 3 bases, with 14 bases between. Germline V gene lookup returns CDR1 SGHTA and CDR2 FQGTGA. There are 15 residues in the CDR3. The CDR3 loop reads CASSLGWDGDYEQYF. The CDR3 bases are TGTGCCAGCAGCTTAGGTTGGGACGGGGACTACGAGCAGTACTTC.

This clonotype was detected a few times. The V gene is TRBV7-3, the J gene TRBJ2-2; D is uncertain. Per the germline V gene, CDR1 is SGHTA and CDR2 is FQGTGA. V gave up 1 base and J gave up 5 bases, with 5 bases separating them. This CDR3 is 13 amino acids long. This CDR3 reads CASSLIPTGELFF. In DNA form, the CDR3 reads TGTGCCAGCAGCTTAATCCCGACCGGGGAGCTGTTTTTT.

Notes on this clonotype: This may arise from a read error, as a much more abundant clone is one base away. The chain is built from TRBV29-1 and TRBJ1-5, with D possibly matching TRBD1 (6 bases). Germline lookup yields CDR1 SQVTM and CDR2 ANQGSEA. The CDR3 has 13 amino acids. Trimming stripped 4 bases from V and 0 bases from J, with 7 bases between. Here the CDR3 reads CSVGTDSNQPQHF. Here the CDR3 DNA reads TGCAGCGTTGGGACAGATAGCAATCAGCCCCAGCATTTT. The full variable domain, its missing parts supplied by reference TRBV29-1 and TRBJ1-5, is SAVISQKPSRDICQRGTSLTIQCQVDSQVTMMFWYRQQPGQSLTLIATANQGSEATYESGFVIDKFPISRPNLTFSTLTVSNMSPEDSSIYLCSVGTDSNQPQHFGDGTRLSIL.

V and J are TRBV2 and TRBJ1-2; D not certain. Trimming shortened V by 6 bases and J by 8 bases, and 19 bases separated the two germline ends. Per the germline V gene, CDR1 is SNHLY and CDR2 is FYNNEI. The CDR3 runs 14 residues. The CDR3 nucleotides read TGTGCCAGCAGAACCCTTCACGCCGGGGTCGGCTACACCTTC. It specifies CASRTLHAGVGYTF.